Presented here are 3 T cell receptor beta chains from one specimen sequenced in a study of shared clonotypes between healthy human individuals. The repertoire was sequenced with immunoSEQ multiplex PCR; TCRdb's copy has only in-frame clones and lacks some. Of about 980,000 clones in the sample, less than 85% were seen once. The specimen was memory CD4+ T cells sorted from blood. Subset of the sample: CD45RA-negative fraction. These receptors were taken from a man aged 18 to 35 in good health.

This clone was counted a single time. V and J are TRBV25-1 and TRBJ1-6; D uncertain. In germline, CDR1 is MGHDK, CDR2 SYGVNS. V lost 5 bases, J lost 5 bases, and 10 bases lay in between. This CDR3 has 14 residues. The CDR3 reads CASSSSGNNSPLHF. The DNA for the CDR3 is TGTGCCAGCAGTAGTTCGGGGAATAATTCACCCCTCCACTTT.

This chain uses TRBV2 with TRBJ1-3; no clear D gene. V lost 6 bases, J lost 0 bases, and 12 bases lay in between. This CDR3 region has 15 residues. Germline V CDR1 and CDR2: SNHLY, FYNNEI. Here the CDR3 DNA reads TGTGCCAGCAGCCCCCCGAGAGACTCTGGAAACACCATATATTTT. The encoded protein is CASSPPRDSGNTIYF.

The V gene is TRBV27, the J gene TRBJ1-3; possible D gene TRBD1, 6 bases. The ends were cut back, 4 bases at V and 4 bases at J, with 20 bases in the middle. The CDR3 consists of 17 residues. In germline, CDR1 is MNHEY, CDR2 SMNVEV (reference sequence). In nucleotides, the CDR3 is TGTGCCAGCAGTTATTCGGGGGCCAGGGGTGGCGGAAACACCATATATTTT. Translating gives CASSYSGARGGGNTIYF.